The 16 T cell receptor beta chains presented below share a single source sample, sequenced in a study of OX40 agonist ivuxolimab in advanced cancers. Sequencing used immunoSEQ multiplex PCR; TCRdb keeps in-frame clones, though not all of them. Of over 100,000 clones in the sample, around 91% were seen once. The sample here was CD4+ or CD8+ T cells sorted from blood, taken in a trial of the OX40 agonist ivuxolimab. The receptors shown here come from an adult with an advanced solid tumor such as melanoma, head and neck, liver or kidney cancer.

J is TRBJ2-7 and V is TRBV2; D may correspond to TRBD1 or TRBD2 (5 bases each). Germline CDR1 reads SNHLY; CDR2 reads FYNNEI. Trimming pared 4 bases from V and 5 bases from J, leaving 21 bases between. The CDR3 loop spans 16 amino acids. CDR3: CASSARGSYSPNEQYF. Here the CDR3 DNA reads TGTGCCAGCAGTGCGAGGGGCAGCTACTCCCCCAACGAGCAGTACTTC.

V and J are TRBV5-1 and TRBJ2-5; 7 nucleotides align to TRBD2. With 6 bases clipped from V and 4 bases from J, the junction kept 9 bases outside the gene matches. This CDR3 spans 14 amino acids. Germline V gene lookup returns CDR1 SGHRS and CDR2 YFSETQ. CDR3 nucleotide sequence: TGCGCCAGCAACCCCGGACGCGGGGGAGAGACCCAGTACTTC. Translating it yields CASNPGRGGETQYF.

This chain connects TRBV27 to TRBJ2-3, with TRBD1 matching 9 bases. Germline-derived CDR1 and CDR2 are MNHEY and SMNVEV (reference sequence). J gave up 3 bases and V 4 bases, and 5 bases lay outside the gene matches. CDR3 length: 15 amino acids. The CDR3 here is CASSSYGTGTDTQYF. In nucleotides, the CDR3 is TGTGCCAGCAGTTCCTACGGGACAGGGACAGATACGCAGTATTTT.

CDR3 nucleotide sequence: TGTGCCAGCAGCCAGGGACAGGGGGGGCTCTATGGCTACACCTTC. It translates to CASSQGQGGLYGYTF. The rearrangement joins TRBV7-2 to TRBJ1-2; 11 positions agree with TRBD1. CDR1 is SGHTA, CDR2 FQGNSA, per germline. This CDR3 has 15 amino acids. J lost 4 bases, V lost 5 bases, and 6 bases had no gene match.

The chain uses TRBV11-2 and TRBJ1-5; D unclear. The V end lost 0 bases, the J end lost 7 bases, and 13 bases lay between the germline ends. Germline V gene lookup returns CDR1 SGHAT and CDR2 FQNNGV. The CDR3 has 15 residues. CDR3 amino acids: CASSLDLGLSQPQHF. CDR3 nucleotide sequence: TGTGCCAGCAGCTTAGATCTGGGGTTGAGCCAGCCCCAGCATTTT.

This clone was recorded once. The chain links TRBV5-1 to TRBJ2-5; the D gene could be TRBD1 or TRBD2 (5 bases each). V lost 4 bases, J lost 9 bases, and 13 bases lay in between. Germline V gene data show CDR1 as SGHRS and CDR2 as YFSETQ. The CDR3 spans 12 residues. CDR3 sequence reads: CASSLPGDAQYF. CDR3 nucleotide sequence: TGCGCCAGCAGCCTGCCCGGGGACGCCCAGTACTTC. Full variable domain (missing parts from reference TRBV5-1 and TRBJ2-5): KAGVTQTPRYLIKTRGQQVTLSCSPISGHRSVSWYQQTPGQGLQFLFEYFSETQRNKGNFPGRFSGRQFSNSRSEMNVSTLELGDSALYLCASSLPGDAQYFGPGTRLLVL.

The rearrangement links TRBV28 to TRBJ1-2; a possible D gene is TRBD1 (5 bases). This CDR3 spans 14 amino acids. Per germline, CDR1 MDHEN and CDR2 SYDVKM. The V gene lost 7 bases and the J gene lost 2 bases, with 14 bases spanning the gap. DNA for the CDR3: TGTGCCAGCAAGCGGAGACAGAGCAACTATGGCTACACCTTC. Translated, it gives CASKRRQSNYGYTF.

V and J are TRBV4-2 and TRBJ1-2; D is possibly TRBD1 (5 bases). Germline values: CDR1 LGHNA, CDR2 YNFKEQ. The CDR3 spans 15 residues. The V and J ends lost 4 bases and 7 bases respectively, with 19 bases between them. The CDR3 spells CASSPPTGAVGGYTF. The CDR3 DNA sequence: TGTGCCAGCAGCCCGCCCACAGGTGCGGTCGGTGGCTACACCTTC.

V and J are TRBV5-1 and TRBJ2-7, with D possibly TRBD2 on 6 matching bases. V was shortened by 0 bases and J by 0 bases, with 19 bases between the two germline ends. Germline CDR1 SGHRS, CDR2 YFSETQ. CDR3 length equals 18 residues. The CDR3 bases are TGCGCCAGCAGCTTGGGGTCAGGTGGGGGGTCTAGCTCCTACGAGCAGTACTTC. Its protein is CASSLGSGGGSSSYEQYF.

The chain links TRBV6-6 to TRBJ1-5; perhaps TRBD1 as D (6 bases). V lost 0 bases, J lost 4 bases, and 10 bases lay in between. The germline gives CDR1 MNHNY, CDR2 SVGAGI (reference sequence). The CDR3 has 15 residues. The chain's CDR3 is CASSYSGTLNQPQHF. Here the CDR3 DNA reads TGTGCCAGCAGTTACTCCGGGACACTAAATCAGCCCCAGCATTTT.

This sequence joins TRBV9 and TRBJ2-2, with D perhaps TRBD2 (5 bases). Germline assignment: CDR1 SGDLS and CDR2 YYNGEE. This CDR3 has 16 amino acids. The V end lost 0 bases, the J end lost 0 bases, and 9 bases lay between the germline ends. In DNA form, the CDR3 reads TGTGCCAGCAGCGTAGCGGGATTTTCGAACACCGGGGAGCTGTTTTTT. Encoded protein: CASSVAGFSNTGELFF.

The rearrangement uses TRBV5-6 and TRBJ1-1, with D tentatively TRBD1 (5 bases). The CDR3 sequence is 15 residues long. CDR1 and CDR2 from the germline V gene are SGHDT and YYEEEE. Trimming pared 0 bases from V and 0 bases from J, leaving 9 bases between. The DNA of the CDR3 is TGTGCCAGCAGCTTGGGGGGACGGTTGAACACTGAAGCTTTCTTT. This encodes CASSLGGRLNTEAFF.

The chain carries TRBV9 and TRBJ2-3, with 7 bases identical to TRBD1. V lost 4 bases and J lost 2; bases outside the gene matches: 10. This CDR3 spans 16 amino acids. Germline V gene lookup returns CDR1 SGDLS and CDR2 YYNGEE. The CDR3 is CASSSKGGSNTDTQYF. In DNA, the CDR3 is TGTGCCAGCAGCTCCAAAGGGGGCTCTAACACAGATACGCAGTATTTT.

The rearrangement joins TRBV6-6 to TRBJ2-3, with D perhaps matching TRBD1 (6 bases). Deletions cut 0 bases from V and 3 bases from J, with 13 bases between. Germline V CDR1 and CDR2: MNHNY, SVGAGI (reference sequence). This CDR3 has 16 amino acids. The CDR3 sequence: CASSYSTGQLTDTQYF. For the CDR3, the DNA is TGTGCCAGCAGTTACTCAACCGGACAGTTAACAGATACGCAGTATTTT.

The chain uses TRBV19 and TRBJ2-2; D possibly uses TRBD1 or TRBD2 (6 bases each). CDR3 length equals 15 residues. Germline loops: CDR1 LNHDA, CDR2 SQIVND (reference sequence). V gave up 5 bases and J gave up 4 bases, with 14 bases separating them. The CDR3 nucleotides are TGTGCCAGTAGTGCCCCGGGGGCGCGCACCGGGGAGCTGTTTTTT. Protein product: CASSAPGARTGELFF.

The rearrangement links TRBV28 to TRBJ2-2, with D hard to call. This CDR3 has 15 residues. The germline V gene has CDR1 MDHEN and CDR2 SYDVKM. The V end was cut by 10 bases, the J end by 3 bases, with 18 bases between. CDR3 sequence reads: CATLPPLGDTGELFF. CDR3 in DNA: TGTGCCACCCTTCCGCCCTTAGGCGACACCGGGGAGCTGTTTTTT.